A single sample gave rise to the 19 T cell receptor beta chains below, sequenced in a study of T cells in Graves' hyperthyroidism and ophthalmopathy (dated by TCRdb to between 2018 and 2020). To prepare the library, multiplex PCR was applied. For sequencing, an Illumina HiSeq 2000 was employed. The TCR beta CDR3 regions were amplified from the RNA transcripts. For the first round of RT-PCR on the TCR CDR3, the HTBI primer set was used together with the Qiagen OneStep RT-PCR kit. TCRdb reanalyzed the raw reads on its own, using fastp at Q25 for trimming and MiXCR for clone calling, and kept in-frame beta chains. Each record represents a unique CDR3 protein, reported with the most common genes and DNA among its rows. Within this sample are hundreds of thousands of distinct CDR3 sequences, with about 45% of them counted one time only. About 7% of the sample lies in the top ten. The sample consisted of peripheral blood or thyroid tissue (not recorded which). The receptors stem from an adult man with Graves' disease, either hyperthyroidism or ophthalmopathy (not recorded which).

This clonotype was detected a few times. The rearrangement links TRBV19 to TRBJ1-2; D perhaps matches TRBD1 (5 bases). This CDR3 region has 16 residues. Germline lookup yields CDR1 LNHDA and CDR2 SQIVND (reference sequence). The V gene lost 1 base and the J gene lost 3 bases, with 15 bases spanning the gap. As DNA, the CDR3 is TGTGCCAGTAGTATAGCGGCGGGACGGAACCACTATGGCTACACCTTC. Protein product: CASSIAAGRNHYGYTF.

The chain combines TRBV9 with TRBJ1-2, with unresolved D. Trimming pared 3 bases from V and 4 bases from J, leaving 7 bases between. CDR1 and CDR2 (germline): SGDLS, YYNGEE. The CDR3 covers 12 residues. The DNA of the CDR3 is TGTGCCAGCAGCGGACCAATCTATGGCTACACCTTC. It codes for CASSGPIYGYTF.

The table lists this clonotype with a few counts. The chain carries TRBV7-9 and TRBJ1-5; a possible D gene is TRBD1 (5 bases). CDR1 is SEHNR, CDR2 FQNEAQ, per germline (reference sequence). Between the trimmed V and J ends, which lost 3 bases and 4 bases, there was a span of 13 bases. The CDR3 runs to 15 residues. The DNA for the CDR3 is TGTGCCAGCAGCTTGAACCCAGGGTTGAATCAGCCCCAGCATTTT. Protein: CASSLNPGLNQPQHF.

This clonotype was detected ten times or more. The chain recombines TRBV2 with TRBJ1-1; D is unclear. V was clipped by 1 base and J by 1 base, with 7 bases between them. Germline V gene lookup returns CDR1 SNHLY and CDR2 FYNNEI. The CDR3 has 14 residues. The CDR3, as DNA: TGTGCCAGCAGTGAAGTACAGACGAACACTGAAGCTTTCTTT. Protein sequence: CASSEVQTNTEAFF.

The rearrangement links TRBV20-1 to TRBJ1-1, with TRBD1 matching over 10 bases. Per the germline V gene, CDR1 is DFQATT and CDR2 is SNEGSKA (reference sequence). This CDR3 has 13 residues. Trimming cost V 5 bases and J 5 bases; bases outside gene matches: 5. The CDR3 region has the DNA TGCAGTGCTCCTGGACAGGGGGTAACTGAAGCTTTCTTT. This gives the protein CSAPGQGVTEAFF.

This clonotype was observed a handful of times. The J gene is TRBJ2-3, the V gene TRBV15; no firm D call. The CDR3 is 13 residues long. V dropped 0 bases and J dropped 4 bases, with 5 bases sitting between them. The germline V gene encodes CDR1 LNHNV and CDR2 YYDKDF (reference sequence). Here the CDR3 reads CATSRDRADTQYF. For the CDR3, the DNA is TGTGCCACCAGCAGAGATCGAGCAGATACGCAGTATTTT.

This clonotype was seen ten or more times. The CDR3 DNA follows: TGTGCCAGCAGCTTCCTACAGGGAACTAATGAAAAACTGTTTTTT. Encoded protein: CASSFLQGTNEKLFF. This rearrangement joins TRBV7-2 to TRBJ1-4; tentative D call: TRBD1 (6 bases). Trimming removed 3 bases at V and 1 base at J, with 9 bases between. This CDR3 has 15 amino acids. The germline V gene has CDR1 SGHTA and CDR2 FQGNSA.

As concerns this clonotype: A read error may account for a junction end that differs from germline. This chain joins TRBV5-1 and TRBJ1-1, with TRBD1 matching over 7 bases. The CDR3 is 13 amino acids. Germline loops: CDR1 SGHRS, CDR2 YFSETQ. The CDR3 loop reads CASRGGQGPEAFF. The CDR3 region has the DNA TGTGCCAGCAGGGGGGGTCAGGGGCCTGAAGCTTTCTTT.

This clonotype was observed many times. The V call is TRBV24-1, the J call TRBJ1-2, with a tentative D call TRBD1 (6 bases). The CDR3 runs 13 residues. V lost 4 bases, J lost 7 bases, and 12 bases lay in between. The germline gives CDR1 KGHDR, CDR2 SFDVKD. The CDR3 is CATSDYREIGYTF. The DNA of the CDR3 is TGTGCCACCAGTGACTACAGGGAGATTGGCTACACCTTC.

This clonotype turned up a few times. The chain uses TRBV5-1 and TRBJ1-2; 9 bases map to TRBD1. This CDR3 region has 13 residues. J was trimmed by 6 bases and V by 8 bases; bases with no gene match: 8. Germline V gene data show CDR1 as SGHRS and CDR2 as YFSETQ. The CDR3, as DNA: TGCGCCAGTAACACAGGGGGCTGGGATGGCTACACCTTC. This encodes CASNTGGWDGYTF. Combining the CDR3 with reference TRBV5-1 and TRBJ1-2 gives the whole variable domain KAGVTQTPRYLIKTRGQQVTLSCSPISGHRSVSWYQQTPGQGLQFLFEYFSETQRNKGNFPGRFSGRQFSNSRSEMNVSTLELGDSALYLCASNTGGWDGYTFGSGTRLTVV.

The chain couples TRBV6-5 to TRBJ1-4; D gene uncertain. V was pared by 5 bases and J by 12 bases, with 16 bases between. Germline-derived CDR1 and CDR2 are MNHEY and SVGAGI. This CDR3 contains 13 residues. The CDR3 reads CASSEAWQRELFF. For the CDR3, the DNA is TGTGCCAGCAGTGAAGCCTGGCAACGAGAACTGTTTTTT.

This chain connects TRBV20-1 to TRBJ2-7; 8 nucleotides line up with TRBD1. The CDR3 has 10 residues. Trimming removed 8 bases from V and 5 bases from J; junction bases left unmatched: 2. The germline V gene has CDR1 DFQATT and CDR2 SNEGSKA (reference sequence). This CDR3 is CSSGQDEQYF. In DNA, the CDR3 is TGCAGTTCGGGACAGGACGAGCAGTACTTC.

This clonotype has at least ten counts. The V call is TRBV11-2, the J call TRBJ2-2, with D hard to call. V was trimmed by 5 bases and J by 7 bases, leaving 14 bases between them. This CDR3 is 14 amino acids long. CDR1 SGHAT and CDR2 FQNNGV come from the germline V gene. CDR3 protein: CASSPPVGGGELFF. The CDR3 nucleotides are TGTGCCAGCAGCCCCCCAGTAGGCGGCGGGGAGCTGTTTTTT.

The chain has TRBV15 and TRBJ2-3; D possibly matches TRBD1 or TRBD2 (6 bases each). The CDR3 is 16 amino acids. Trimming took 0 bases from V and 3 from J, leaving 13 bases between them. The germline gives CDR1 LNHNV, CDR2 YYDKDF (reference sequence). CDR3 DNA: TGTGCCACCAGCAGAGATCGGGGGCTTGGTACAGATACGCAGTATTTT. This codes for CATSRDRGLGTDTQYF. The complete variable domain, with remaining parts taken from reference TRBV15 and TRBJ2-3, reads DAMVIQNPRYQVTQFGKPVTLSCSQTLNHNVMYWYQQKSSQAPKLLFHYYDKDFNNEADTPDNFQSRRPNTSFCFLDIRSPGLGDTAMYLCATSRDRGLGTDTQYFGPGTRLTVL.

The sample holds a few counts of this clonotype. One end of the junction fails to match germline, which may point to a read error. V gene TRBV10-3 combines with J gene TRBJ1-1, with D possibly matching TRBD1 (5 bases). Per germline, CDR1 ENHRY and CDR2 SYGVKD. The CDR3 length is 14 residues. For the CDR3, the DNA is TGTGCCAGCAGTTACGCGCAGGGAGAAACTGAAGCTTTCTTT. Protein: CASSYAQGETEAFF.

J is TRBJ1-5 and V is TRBV19, with TRBD1 as a possible D gene (5 bases). CDR3 length equals 14 residues. V was shortened by 7 bases and J by 5 bases, with 15 bases between the two germline ends. The germline CDR1 and CDR2 sequences are LNHDA and SQIVND (reference sequence). The CDR3 region is CASKGFRGDQPQHF. Here the CDR3 DNA reads TGTGCCAGTAAGGGCTTTCGGGGGGATCAGCCCCAGCATTTT.

The chain combines TRBV9 with TRBJ2-5; 7 nucleotides align to TRBD1. Germline V gene data show CDR1 as SGDLS and CDR2 as YYNGEE. The junction had 5 bases not matched to a gene; V was cut back by 3 bases and J by 3 bases. This CDR3 comprises 14 residues. The CDR3 nucleotides are TGTGCCAGCAGCGCCTGGGGGACAGAAGAGACCCAGTACTTC. It is translated as CASSAWGTEETQYF. Full variable domain (remainder filled in from reference TRBV9 and TRBJ2-5): DSGVTQTPKHLITATGQRVTLRCSPRSGDLSVYWYQQSLDQGLQFLIQYYNGEERAKGNILERFSAQQFPDLHSELNLSSLELGDSALYFCASSAWGTEETQYFGPGTRLLVL.

The chain is built from TRBV7-9 and TRBJ2-7, with 8 bases identical to TRBD1. Germline assignment: CDR1 SEHNR and CDR2 FQNEAQ (reference sequence). The CDR3 is 13 residues long. V was pared by 5 bases and J by 6 bases, with 6 bases of the junction left unmatched. This CDR3 reads CASSRQGPREQYF. The DNA of the CDR3 is TGTGCCAGCAGCCGACAGGGGCCCCGCGAGCAGTACTTC.

This clonotype was seen only a few times. The rearrangement links TRBV2 to TRBJ1-5; TRBD1 matches at 8 bases. The CDR3 runs 14 residues. The germline V gene encodes CDR1 SNHLY and CDR2 FYNNEI. Unmatched junction bases numbered 3, after V lost 5 bases and J lost 3 bases. The CDR3 sequence: CASSWGQDNQPQHF. In DNA form, the CDR3 reads TGTGCCAGCAGTTGGGGACAGGACAATCAGCCCCAGCATTTT.